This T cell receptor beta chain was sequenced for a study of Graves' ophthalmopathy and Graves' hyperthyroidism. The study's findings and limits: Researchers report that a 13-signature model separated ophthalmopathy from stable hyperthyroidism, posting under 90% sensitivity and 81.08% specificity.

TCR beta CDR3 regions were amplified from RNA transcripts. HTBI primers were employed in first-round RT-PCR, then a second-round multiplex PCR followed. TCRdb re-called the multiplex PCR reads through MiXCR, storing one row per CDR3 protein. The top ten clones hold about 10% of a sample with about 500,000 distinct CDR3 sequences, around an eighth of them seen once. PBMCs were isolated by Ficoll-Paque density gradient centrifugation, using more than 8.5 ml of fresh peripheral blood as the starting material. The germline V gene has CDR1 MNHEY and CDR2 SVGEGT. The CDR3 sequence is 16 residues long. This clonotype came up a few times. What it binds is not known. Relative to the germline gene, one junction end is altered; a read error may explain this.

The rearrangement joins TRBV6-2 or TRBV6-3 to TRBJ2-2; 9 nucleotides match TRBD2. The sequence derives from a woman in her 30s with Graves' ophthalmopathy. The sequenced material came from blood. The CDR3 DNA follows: TGTGCCAGCAGTTCCCATAGCGGGAGAAACACCGGGGAGCCGTTTTTT. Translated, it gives CASSSHSGRNTGEPFF.